This T cell receptor (beta chain) was identified during a study of identical twins. As for this clonotype: Antigen specificity is unknown.

The CDR3 contains 13 residues. V was pared by 1 base and J by 6 bases, with 3 bases of the junction left unmatched. CDR1 is SEHNR and CDR2 is FQNEAQ in the germline V gene (reference sequence). MiXCR, run by TCRdb on the 5' RACE reads, gives a single entry per CDR3 protein. The table has hundreds of thousands of distinct CDR3 sequences, roughly 10% seen once. Regarding the study as a whole: Insertions were fewer in abundant cord blood beta clonotypes, whereas memory repertoires showed none of this pattern. Out-of-frame alpha sequences common to twins exhibited an excess of low generation probability.

This receptor was taken from a woman aged 18 to 35 in good health. V and J are TRBV7-9 and TRBJ2-7; 7 bases are shared with TRBD1. The source material was memory (CD45RO+) T cells sorted from blood. The CDR3: CASSLEGASEQYF. The CDR3, as DNA: TGTGCCAGCAGCTTAGAGGGGGCGTCCGAGCAGTACTTC.